The 17 T cell receptor beta chains below were found in one sample sequenced in a study of T cells in Graves' hyperthyroidism and ophthalmopathy (dated by TCRdb to about 2019). The library was prepared using multiplex PCR. Data came from an Illumina HiSeq 2000. TCR beta CDR3 regions were amplified from RNA transcripts. For the first round of RT-PCR on the TCR CDR3, the HTBI primer set was used together with the Qiagen OneStep RT-PCR kit. The raw public reads went through TCRdb reprocessing: fastp at Q25, MiXCR clone calling, in-frame beta chains kept. Rows with a matching CDR3 protein are joined into one entry that keeps the most common DNA and genes. Here the sample has about 96,000 distinct CDR3 sequences; around 50% occur a single time. 25% to 30% of the sample lies in the top ten. The specimen sequenced was blood. The source of these receptors is a woman aged 40 to 55 with Graves' hyperthyroidism.

This clonotype was detected a few times. The chain carries TRBV19 and TRBJ2-2, with unresolved D. The germline CDR1 and CDR2 sequences are LNHDA and SQIVND (reference sequence). The CDR3 length is 12 residues. The CDR3 nucleotides are TGTGCTGCGGCGAGATGGACCGGGGAGCTGTTTTTT. As protein: CAAARWTGELFF.

This clonotype was counted between two and nine times. The chain links TRBV5-6 to TRBJ2-7; D ambiguous. The CDR3 has 14 amino acids. Germline V gene data show CDR1 as SGHDT and CDR2 as YYEEEE. Trimming stripped 0 bases from V and 7 bases from J, with 14 bases between. CDR3 in DNA: TGTGCCAGCAGCTTGGCTTGGTTCACCGGGGAGCAGTACTTC. Translation gives CASSLAWFTGEQYF.

There are many counts of this clonotype. The V call is TRBV4-3, the J call TRBJ1-2; D might be TRBD1 (5 bases). This CDR3 spans 15 amino acids. Germline V CDR1 and CDR2: LGHNA, YSLEER. Trimming cost V 0 bases and J 8 bases, with 16 bases left between them. CDR3 amino acids: CASSQDGASIWGYTF. The CDR3 DNA reads TGCGCCAGCAGCCAAGATGGGGCATCCATTTGGGGCTACACCTTC.

V and J are TRBV6-5 and TRBJ2-7; 8 bases match TRBD2. The CDR3 loop spans 15 amino acids. V dropped 5 bases and J dropped 2; count of bases not matched to a gene: 8. From germline, CDR1 is MNHEY and CDR2 SVGAGI. The CDR3 is CASSLPGGAPYEQYF. CDR3 bases: TGTGCCAGCAGTCTACCGGGGGGGGCCCCCTACGAGCAGTACTTC.

This clonotype showed up just a few times. J is TRBJ2-7 and V is TRBV29-1, with 8 bases aligning to TRBD1. Germline trimming cut 8 bases from V and 4 bases from J; bases unmatched to any gene: 7. Looked up from germline, CDR1 is SQVTM and CDR2 is ANQGSEA. The CDR3 consists of 12 residues. The CDR3 nucleotides are TGCAGCTTCGAACAGGGGGTGTACGAGCAGTACTTC. Translation: CSFEQGVYEQYF.

The CDR3: CASSPGAPGEAFF. DNA of the CDR3: TGTGCCAGCAGCCCGGGGGCGCCGGGTGAAGCTTTCTTT. The genes are TRBV7-3 and TRBJ1-1; the D gene is possibly TRBD1 (6 bases). Trimming shortened V by 5 bases and J by 7 bases, and 14 bases separated the two germline ends. Germline CDR1 SGHTA, CDR2 FQGTGA. This CDR3 has 13 residues.

This clonotype has only a few counts. The rearrangement joins TRBV6-1 to TRBJ2-7; D is ambiguous. The ends were cut back, 5 bases at V and 2 bases at J, with 25 bases in the middle. The CDR3 totals 18 residues. Germline loops: CDR1 MNHNS, CDR2 SASEGT. The CDR3 reads CASSSLHDVIAETYEQYF. The DNA of the CDR3 is TGTGCCAGCAGTTCGCTCCATGATGTAATTGCTGAAACCTACGAGCAGTACTTC.

The chain carries TRBV7-3 and TRBJ2-6; 11 bases match TRBD1. The CDR3 totals 16 residues. Germline loops: CDR1 SGHTA, CDR2 FQGTGA. V lost 11 bases to trimming and J lost 2 bases; unmatched junction nucleotides: 8. The CDR3 DNA follows: TGTGCCTGGAGGAGGACAGGGGGCGCTGGGGCCAACGTCCTGACTTTC. Protein: CAWRRTGGAGANVLTF.

The rearrangement uses TRBV24-1 and TRBJ2-3, with a weak D call TRBD1 (5 bases). Trimming took off 4 bases at V and 4 bases at J, with 8 bases between the two ends. The CDR3 contains 13 residues. CDR1 KGHDR and CDR2 SFDVKD come from the germline V gene. CDR3 sequence (DNA): TGTGCCACCAGTGACCAGGGCGCAGATACGCAGTATTTT. Its protein product is CATSDQGADTQYF.

On this clonotype: A clone one base away is much larger, so this may be a read error. V gene TRBV7-9 combines with J gene TRBJ1-1, with D hard to call. V was trimmed by 5 bases and J by 0 bases, leaving 19 bases between them. The CDR3 contains 17 residues. Germline CDR1 SEHNR, CDR2 FQNEAQ (reference sequence). The CDR3 is CASSKGPGELVNTEAFF. For the CDR3, the DNA is TGTGCCAGCAGCAAAGGACCCGGGGAGTTAGTGAACACTGAAGCTTTCTTT.

This clonotype has just a few counts. This chain joins TRBV7-2 and TRBJ1-2; 7 bases are a match to TRBD1. Unmatched junction bases numbered 12, after V lost 6 bases and J lost 2 bases. The CDR3 loop spans 16 amino acids. The germline CDR1 and CDR2 sequences are SGHTA and FQGNSA. The CDR3 region is CASSLTRDRLNYGYTF. The CDR3 bases are TGTGCCAGCAGTTTAACCCGGGACAGATTAAACTATGGCTACACCTTC.

Many counts were recorded for this clonotype. This sequence joins TRBV18 and TRBJ2-7; TRBD1 might be the D (5 bases). The germline gives CDR1 KGHSH, CDR2 LQKENI. V was clipped by 4 bases and J by 6 bases, with 22 bases between them. The CDR3 covers 16 residues. CDR3 in amino acids: CASSLNPAGKVAEQYF. The CDR3 nucleotides read TGTGCCAGCTCACTTAATCCGGCAGGGAAAGTCGCCGAGCAGTACTTC.

The chain combines TRBV7-9 with TRBJ2-5; 10 nucleotides agree with TRBD2. The CDR3 has 16 residues. Per germline, CDR1 SEHNR and CDR2 FQNEAQ (reference sequence). J gave up 2 bases and V 6 bases, and 9 bases lay outside the gene matches. CDR3 sequence reads: CASSYLAGVRQETQYF. In DNA, the CDR3 is TGTGCCAGCAGTTACCTAGCGGGAGTTAGACAAGAGACCCAGTACTTC.

Of note for this clonotype: An end of the junction differs from the germline gene, which may be a read error. The chain recombines TRBV12-3 or TRBV12-4 with TRBJ2-7, with TRBD2 matching over 10 bases. The CDR3 contains 13 residues. The CDR3: CAISVPSGSEQYF. The DNA for the CDR3 is TGTGCCATCAGTGTCCCTAGCGGGAGCGAGCAGTACTTC.

This clonotype was found many times. The chain carries TRBV19 and TRBJ1-1; 7 bases map to TRBD1. V shed 5 bases, J shed 0 bases, and the junction held 12 bases outside the gene matches. This CDR3 spans 17 amino acids. Per germline, CDR1 LNHDA and CDR2 SQIVND (reference sequence). CDR3 sequence (DNA): TGTGCCAGTAGTGCCTTGGGACAGCTCCTTATGAACACTGAAGCTTTCTTT. Its translation: CASSALGQLLMNTEAFF.

The chain recombines TRBV7-2 with TRBJ2-3; TRBD2 matches 8 bases. Germline V lookup: CDR1 SGHTA, CDR2 FQGNSA. V dropped 1 base and J dropped 4; count of bases not matched to a gene: 4. The CDR3 runs to 15 residues. In nucleotides, the CDR3 is TGTGCCAGCAGCTTAGGAGGCGGGAGGTCAGATACGCAGTATTTT. Its protein product is CASSLGGGRSDTQYF. Variable domain in full (rest from reference TRBV7-2 and TRBJ2-3): GAGVSQSPSNKVTEKGKDVELRCDPISGHTALYWYRQSLGQGLEFLIYFQGNSAPDKSGLPSDRFSAERTGGSVSTLTIQRTQQEDSAVYLCASSLGGGRSDTQYFGPGTRLTVL.

Note on this clonotype: One base away lies a much larger clone, so this may be a sequencing read error. The rearrangement joins TRBV9 to TRBJ1-6; TRBD1 is a possible D gene (6 bases). V gave up 5 bases and J gave up 11 bases, with 17 bases separating them. The CDR3 consists of 14 residues. Germline-derived CDR1 and CDR2 are SGDLS and YYNGEE. The CDR3 nucleotides are TGTGCCAGCAGTTACCCGAAGCAGGGGACACCCCTCCACTTT. Amino acid sequence: CASSYPKQGTPLHF.